This passage covers 21 T cell receptor beta chains from one sample sequenced in a study of blood T cell repertoires in COVID-19. Method: immunoSEQ multiplex PCR; TCRdb's copy keeps in-frame clones and lacks some. The table records some 220,000 clones, 80% of them present only once. The material sequenced was peripheral blood. The receptors were gathered from a human donor in a cohort sampled during active COVID-19.

The CDR3 region has the DNA TGTGCCAGCAGTTACGGGCAGGGTGCAACTGAAGCTTTCTTT. Translated: CASSYGQGATEAFF. The chain links TRBV6-2 or TRBV6-3 to TRBJ1-1; perhaps TRBD1 as D (5 bases). CDR1 MNHEY and CDR2 SVGEGT come from the germline V gene. This CDR3 contains 14 residues. Trimming removed 2 bases from V and 5 bases from J, with 12 bases in between.

V is TRBV28 and J is TRBJ1-2, with 7 bases matching TRBD1. Germline V CDR1 and CDR2: MDHEN, SYDVKM. Trimming at V came to 6 bases and at J to 5 bases, leaving 9 bases not matched to a gene. CDR3 length: 14 amino acids. CDR3 amino acids: CASRTGTETYGYTF. The CDR3 DNA reads as TGTGCCAGCAGGACCGGGACAGAAACTTATGGCTACACCTTC.

This sequence joins TRBV9 and TRBJ2-1; the D gene is possibly TRBD2 (5 bases). CDR3 length equals 15 residues. Trimming shortened V by 4 bases and J by 8 bases, and 19 bases separated the two germline ends. From germline, CDR1 is SGDLS and CDR2 YYNGEE. The CDR3 loop reads CASSTPAPAGDEQFF. The CDR3 nucleotides are TGTGCCAGCAGCACTCCAGCCCCGGCGGGCGATGAGCAGTTCTTC.

The V and J genes are TRBV21-1 and TRBJ1-1; TRBD1 is the table's D call and was not checked against the DNA. TRBV21-1 is marked as a pseudogene. The CDR3 is 16 residues long. The CDR3, as DNA: TGTGCCAGCAGCAAAGCGGACAGGGAGTGGGGCACTGAAGCTTTCTTT. This codes for CASSKADREWGTEAFF.

The rearrangement links TRBV28 to TRBJ2-6; no definite D call. V dropped 5 bases and J dropped 7 bases, with 9 bases sitting between them. Germline lookup yields CDR1 MDHEN and CDR2 SYDVKM. The CDR3 is 13 residues long. The CDR3, as DNA: TGTGCCAGCAGTCCTCCTGTAGCCAACGTCCTGACTTTC. This codes for CASSPPVANVLTF.

The chain couples TRBV4-1 to TRBJ2-7; maybe TRBD1 (5 bases). CDR1 is MGHRA, CDR2 YSYEKL, per germline. This CDR3 is 14 amino acids long. The germline V and J ends were trimmed by 1 base and 4 bases, with 11 bases remaining between them. CDR3: CASSQVSSGYEQYF. In DNA, the CDR3 is TGCGCCAGCAGCCAAGTATCGTCAGGGTACGAGCAGTACTTC.

The chain joins TRBV4-2 to TRBJ1-2, with a tentative D call TRBD1 (5 bases). Germline assignment: CDR1 LGHNA and CDR2 YNFKEQ. V lost 0 bases, J lost 5 bases, and 13 bases lay in between. The CDR3 totals 15 residues. CDR3 protein: CASSQDRDYIYGYTF. Here the CDR3 DNA reads TGTGCCAGCAGCCAAGACAGGGATTACATTTATGGCTACACCTTC.

The chain links TRBV27 to TRBJ2-1; TRBD2 matches 14 bases. Germline CDR1 is MNHEY and CDR2 is SMNVEV (reference sequence). The CDR3 contains 17 residues. With 6 bases clipped from V and 6 bases from J, the junction kept 10 bases outside the gene matches. The CDR3 DNA reads as TGTGCCAGCAGAGGGACTAGCGGGAGAGGAACGGGCAATGAGCAGTTCTTC. Translation gives CASRGTSGRGTGNEQFF.

V usage is TRBV3-1 (or the pseudogene TRBV3-2) and J usage is TRBJ2-1; possible D gene TRBD2, 5 bases. This CDR3 is built from 16 residues. Germline CDR1 LGHDT, CDR2 YNNKEL (reference sequence). Between the trimmed V and J ends, which lost 0 bases and 8 bases, there was a span of 17 bases. The CDR3 spells CASSQDLNSVGDEQFF. CDR3 in DNA: TGTGCCAGCAGCCAAGATCTGAATAGCGTCGGCGATGAGCAGTTCTTC.

This chain links TRBV7-2 with TRBJ2-5, with 14 bases matching TRBD2. Germline V gives CDR1 SGHTA, CDR2 FQGNSA. The V segment lost 4 bases and the J segment 1 base; nucleotides outside the gene matches: 8. This CDR3 region has 18 residues. CDR3 DNA sequence: TGTGCCAGCAGCTCGGGACTAGCGGGAGCCAATACCCAAGAGACCCAGTACTTC. It encodes CASSSGLAGANTQETQYF.

The chain joins TRBV11-2 to TRBJ1-1; no clear D. The CDR3 is 15 amino acids. Germline V CDR1 and CDR2: SGHAT, FQNNGV. The V end was cut by 5 bases, the J end by 5 bases, with 18 bases between. CDR3 coding DNA: TGTGCCAGCAGCGACCGACGCCGAGGGCGGACTGAAGCTTTCTTT. As protein: CASSDRRRGRTEAFF. Complete variable domain (other parts from reference TRBV11-2 and TRBJ1-1): EAGVAQSPRYKIIEKRQSVAFWCNPISGHATLYWYQQILGQGPKLLIQFQNNGVVDDSQLPKDRFSAERLKGVDSTLKIQPAKLEDSAVYLCASSDRRRGRTEAFFGQGTRLTVV.

This chain links TRBV7-2 with TRBJ2-5; 7 bases line up with TRBD2. V shed 5 bases, J shed 5 bases, and the junction held 5 bases outside the gene matches. CDR3 length: 13 residues. Germline CDR1 reads SGHTA; CDR2 reads FQGNSA. The CDR3 reads CASSGGEYETQYF. The CDR3 DNA is TGTGCCAGCAGCGGGGGGGAGTATGAGACCCAGTACTTC.

The chain links TRBV5-8 to TRBJ1-4, with 8 bases fitting TRBD1. Trimming cost V 1 base and J 5 bases; bases outside gene matches: 4. This CDR3 comprises 15 residues. Germline CDR1 SGHTS, CDR2 YDEGEE. CDR3 DNA sequence: TGTGCCAGCAGCTTGCCGGGACAGGAAAATGAAAAACTGTTTTTT. Translating it yields CASSLPGQENEKLFF.

The J gene is TRBJ1-5, the V gene TRBV28; perhaps TRBD1 as D (6 bases). The CDR3 loop spans 13 amino acids. Germline lookup yields CDR1 MDHEN and CDR2 SYDVKM. V dropped 6 bases and J dropped 11 bases, with 17 bases sitting between them. CDR3 in amino acids: CASRLQGLRAQHF. DNA of the CDR3: TGTGCCAGCAGGTTACAGGGCCTCAGGGCCCAGCATTTT.

The chain employs TRBV28 and TRBJ2-2; TRBD2 aligns across 8 bases. J lost 5 bases, V lost 4 bases, and 6 bases had no gene match. Germline V CDR1 and CDR2: MDHEN, SYDVKM. The CDR3 spans 15 residues. The chain's CDR3 is CASSSTGTRTGELFF. The CDR3 DNA sequence: TGTGCCAGCAGTTCCACCGGGACTAGGACCGGGGAGCTGTTTTTT.

This clone was seen only once. J is TRBJ1-1 and V is TRBV11-3; D is possibly TRBD1 (6 bases). From germline, CDR1 is SGHNT and CDR2 YENEEA. CDR3 size: 11 residues. V was pared by 5 bases and J by 7 bases, with 8 bases between. CDR3 sequence (DNA): TGTGCCAGCAGCGGGGGCGGTGAAGCTTTCTTT. It encodes CASSGGGEAFF.

J is TRBJ1-4 and V is TRBV2, with a possible D match to TRBD1 (6 bases). The CDR3 has 14 amino acids. Trimming left V 6 bases short and J 7 bases short, with 15 bases between. Germline CDR1 SNHLY, CDR2 FYNNEI. CDR3 in DNA: TGTGCCAGCAGCCGGGGACATGGGAGTGAAAAACTGTTTTTT. It codes for CASSRGHGSEKLFF. The variable domain in full, completed from reference TRBV2 and TRBJ1-4, reads EPEVTQTPSHQVTQMGQEVILRCVPISNHLYFYWYRQILGQKVEFLVSFYNNEISEKSEIFDDQFSVERPDGSNFTLKIRSTKLEDSAMYFCASSRGHGSEKLFFGSGTQLSVL.

Written as DNA, the CDR3 is TGTGCCAGCATCGAGGCCGGAGAGACCCAGTACTTC. It translates to CASIEAGETQYF. The chain has TRBV6-5 and TRBJ2-5; D gene uncertain. V lost 7 bases to trimming and J lost 4 bases, with 10 bases between them. The CDR3 spans 12 residues. Germline V lookup: CDR1 MNHEY, CDR2 SVGAGI.

DNA of the CDR3: TGTGCCAGCAGTTACTCCACAGGGGGTCCTGGCTACACCTTC. Its protein product is CASSYSTGGPGYTF. The chain is built from TRBV6-2 or TRBV6-3 and TRBJ1-2; 8 bases match TRBD1. Germline values: CDR1 MNHEY, CDR2 SVGEGT. The J segment lost 7 bases and the V segment lost 0 bases, leaving 4 bases of the junction unmatched. There are 14 residues in the CDR3.

The V call is TRBV14, the J call TRBJ1-2; D remains unclear. In germline, CDR1 is SGHDN, CDR2 FVKESK. The CDR3 consists of 16 residues. With 1 base removed from V and 5 bases from J, the gap between germline ends came to 17 bases. CDR3 sequence (DNA): TGTGCCAGCAGCCAAGCGGGTAGCCGAGTTCTTTATGGCTACACCTTC. Translating gives CASSQAGSRVLYGYTF.

This chain joins TRBV28 and TRBJ1-3; D perhaps matches TRBD1 (6 bases). Germline CDR1 MDHEN, CDR2 SYDVKM. The CDR3 loop spans 15 amino acids. The V and J ends lost 1 base and 3 bases respectively, with 10 bases between them. CDR3 in DNA: TGTGCCAGCAGTTTATCAACAGGGAATGGAAACACCATATATTTT. Its translation is CASSLSTGNGNTIYF.